This T cell receptor (beta chain) came from a study of cytomegalovirus exposure and HLA in healthy donors. Study-wide findings and caveats: Most TCRs appeared rarely, but some public TCRs recurred in many donors. Cytomegalovirus association was assigned to more than 150 TCR beta chains. TCR beta V- and J-gene trimming, according to a later analysis, was linked to a missense DCLRE1C variant.

Losses at the gene ends were 7 bases for V and 5 bases for J; bases not matched to a gene: 5. Per the germline V gene, CDR1 is MNHEY and CDR2 is SMNVEV (reference sequence). CDR3 size: 14 residues. The PCR contained 60 Vbeta and 13 Jbeta primers. The repertoire was sequenced with immunoSEQ multiplex PCR; TCRdb's copy has only in-frame clones and lacks some. The sample has some 150,000 clones; the top ten hold less than 3.5%. Concerning this clone itself: As yet, its antigen is unknown.

This TCR was sampled from a man aged 35 to 55 in good health and CMV-seronegative. Input material: PBMCs. The chain links TRBV27 to TRBJ1-6; 7 nucleotides line up with TRBD1. The CDR3 DNA is TGTGCCAGCAACCGGGGACAGAATAATTCACCCCTCCACTTT. It codes for CASNRGQNNSPLHF.